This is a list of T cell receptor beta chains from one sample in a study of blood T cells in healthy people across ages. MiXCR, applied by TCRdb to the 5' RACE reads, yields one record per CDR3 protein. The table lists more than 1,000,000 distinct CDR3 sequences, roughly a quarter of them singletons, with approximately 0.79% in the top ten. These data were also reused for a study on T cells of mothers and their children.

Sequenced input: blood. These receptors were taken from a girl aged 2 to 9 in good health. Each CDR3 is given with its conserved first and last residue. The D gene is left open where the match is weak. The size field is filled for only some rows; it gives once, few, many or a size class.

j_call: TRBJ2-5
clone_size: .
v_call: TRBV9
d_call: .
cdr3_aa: CASSVIPRETQYF
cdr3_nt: TGTGCCAGCAGCGTAATTCCTAGGGAGACCCAGTACTTC

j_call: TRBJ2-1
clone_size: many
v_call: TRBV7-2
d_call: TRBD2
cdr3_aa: CASRLLAGSNEQFF
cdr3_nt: TGTGCCAGCAGACTACTAGCGGGATCCAATGAGCAGTTCTTC

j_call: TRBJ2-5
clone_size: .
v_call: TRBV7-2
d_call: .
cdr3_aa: CASSYGAGETQYF
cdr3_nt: TGTGCCAGCAGCTATGGGGCTGGAGAGACCCAGTACTTC

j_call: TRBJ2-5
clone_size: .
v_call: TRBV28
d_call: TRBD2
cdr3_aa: CASSYPGGSQETQYF
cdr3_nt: TGTGCCAGCAGTTATCCGGGGGGGAGCCAAGAGACCCAGTACTTC

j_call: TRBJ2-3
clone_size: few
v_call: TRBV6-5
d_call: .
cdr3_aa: CASSARVGSTDTQYF
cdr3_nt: TGTGCCAGCAGTGCTAGAGTAGGTAGCACAGATACGCAGTATTTT

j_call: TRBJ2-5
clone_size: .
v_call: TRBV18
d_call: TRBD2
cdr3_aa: CASSTEREQYF
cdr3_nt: TGTGCCAGCTCAACCGAGCGGGAGCAGTACTTC

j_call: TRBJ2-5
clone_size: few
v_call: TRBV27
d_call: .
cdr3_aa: CASSTQTGSGPQYF
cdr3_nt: TGTGCCAGCAGTACTCAGACAGGTTCCGGGCCCCAGTACTTC

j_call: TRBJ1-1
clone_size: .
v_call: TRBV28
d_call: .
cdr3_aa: CASTNPDGNTEAFF
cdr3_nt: TGTGCCAGCACCAACCCCGACGGAAACACTGAAGCTTTCTTT

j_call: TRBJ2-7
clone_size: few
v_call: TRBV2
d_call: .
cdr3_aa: CASDSYEQYF
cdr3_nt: TGTGCCAGCGACAGTTACGAGCAGTACTTC

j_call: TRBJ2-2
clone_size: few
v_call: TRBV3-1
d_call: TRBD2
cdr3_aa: CASSQELAGATGELFF
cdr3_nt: TGTGCCAGCAGCCAAGAACTAGCGGGAGCCACCGGGGAGCTGTTTTTT

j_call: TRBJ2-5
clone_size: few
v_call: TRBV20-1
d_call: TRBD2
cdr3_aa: CSASQFGGGGKETQYF
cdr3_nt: TGCAGTGCTAGTCAGTTTGGGGGCGGGGGGAAAGAGACCCAGTACTTC

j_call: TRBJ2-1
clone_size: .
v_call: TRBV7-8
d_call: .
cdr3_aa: CASSQYRATGNEQFF
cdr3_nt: TGTGCCAGCAGTCAGTACAGGGCCACAGGCAATGAGCAGTTCTTC

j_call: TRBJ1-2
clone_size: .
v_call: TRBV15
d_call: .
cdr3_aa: CATSRETRRDGYTF
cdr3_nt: TGTGCCACCAGCAGAGAGACGAGGAGGGATGGCTACACCTTC

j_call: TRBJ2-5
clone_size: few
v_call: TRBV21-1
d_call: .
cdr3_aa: CASSKPTGKETQYF
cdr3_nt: TGTGCCAGCAGCAAACCGACAGGGAAAGAGACCCAGTACTTC

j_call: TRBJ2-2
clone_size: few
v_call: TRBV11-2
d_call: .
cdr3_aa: CASSLMGEGAGELFF
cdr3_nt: TGTGCCAGCAGCTTAATGGGGGAGGGGGCCGGGGAGCTGTTTTTT

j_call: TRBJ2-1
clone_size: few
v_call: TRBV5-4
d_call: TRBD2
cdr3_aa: CASSLMTSDEQFF
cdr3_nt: TGTGCCAGCAGCTTGATGACTAGCGATGAGCAGTTCTTC

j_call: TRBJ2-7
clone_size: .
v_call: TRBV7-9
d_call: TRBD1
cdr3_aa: CASSFARTGGREQYF
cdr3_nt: TGTGCCAGCAGCTTCGCACGGACAGGGGGACGCGAGCAGTACTTC

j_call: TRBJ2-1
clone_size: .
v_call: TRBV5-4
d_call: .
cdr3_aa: CASSPDGAGASNYNEQFF
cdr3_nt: TGTGCCAGCAGCCCGGACGGGGCGGGGGCAAGTAATTACAATGAGCAGTTCTTC

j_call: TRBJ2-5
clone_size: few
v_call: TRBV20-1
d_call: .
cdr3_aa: CSARDRGRVETQYF
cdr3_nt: TGCAGTGCTAGAGATCGAGGGCGGGTGGAGACCCAGTACTTC

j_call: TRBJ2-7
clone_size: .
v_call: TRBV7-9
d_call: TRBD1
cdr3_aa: CASSPEPKYTGGLPTPDSF
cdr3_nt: TGTGCCAGCAGCCCGGAGCCCAAATATACAGGGGGCTTACCGACCCCAGACTCCTTC

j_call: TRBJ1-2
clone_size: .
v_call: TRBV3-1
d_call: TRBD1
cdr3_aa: CASTQGGQGGYTF
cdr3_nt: TGTGCCAGCACCCAAGGTGGACAGGGAGGCTACACCTTC

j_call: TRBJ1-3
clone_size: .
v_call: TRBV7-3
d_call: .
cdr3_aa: CASSAGGETGNTIYF
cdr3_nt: TGTGCCAGCAGCGCCGGAGGGGAAACCGGAAACACCATATATTTT

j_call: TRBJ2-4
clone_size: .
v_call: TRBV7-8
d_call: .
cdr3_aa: CASSSRDNIAKNIQYF
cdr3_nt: TGTGCCAGCAGCAGCCGGGACAACATAGCCAAAAACATTCAGTACTTC

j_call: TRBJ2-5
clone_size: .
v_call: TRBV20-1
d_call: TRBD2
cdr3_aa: CSADLGGRAGETQYF
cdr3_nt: TGCAGTGCTGACCTCGGCGGGAGGGCCGGAGAGACCCAGTACTTC

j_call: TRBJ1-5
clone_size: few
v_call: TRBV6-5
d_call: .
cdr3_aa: CASSQTARGNQPQHF
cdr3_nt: TGTGCCAGCAGTCAGACAGCCCGGGGCAATCAGCCCCAGCATTTT

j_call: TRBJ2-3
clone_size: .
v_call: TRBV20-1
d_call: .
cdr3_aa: CSASVLGTQYF
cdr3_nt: TGCAGTGCTAGTGTGCTTGGAACGCAGTATTTT

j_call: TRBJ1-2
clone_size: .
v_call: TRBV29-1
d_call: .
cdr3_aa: CSVERGKEGYTF
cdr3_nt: TGCAGCGTTGAACGGGGCAAGGAAGGCTACACCTTC

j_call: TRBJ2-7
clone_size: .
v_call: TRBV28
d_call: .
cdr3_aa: CTSSLPWQAYEQYF
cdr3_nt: TGTACCAGCAGTCTCCCTTGGCAGGCCTACGAGCAGTACTTC

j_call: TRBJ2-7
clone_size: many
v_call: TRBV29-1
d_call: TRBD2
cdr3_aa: CSVLAGGSYEQYF
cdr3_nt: TGCAGCGTTTTAGCGGGAGGGTCCTACGAGCAGTACTTC

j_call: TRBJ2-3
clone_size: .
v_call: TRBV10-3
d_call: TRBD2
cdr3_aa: CAIKASGRTDTQYF
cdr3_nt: TGTGCCATCAAAGCTAGCGGGAGGACAGATACGCAGTATTTT

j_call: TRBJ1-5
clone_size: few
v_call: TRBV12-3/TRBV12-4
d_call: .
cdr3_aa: CASSLGIRSNQPQHF
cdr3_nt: TGTGCCAGCAGTTTAGGGATTCGGAGCAATCAGCCCCAGCATTTT

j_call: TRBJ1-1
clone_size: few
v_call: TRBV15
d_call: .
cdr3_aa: CATSSWGMNTEAFF
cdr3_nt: TGTGCCACCAGCAGTTGGGGAATGAACACTGAAGCTTTCTTT

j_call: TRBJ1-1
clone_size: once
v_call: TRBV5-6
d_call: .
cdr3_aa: CASSSETGSSTEAFF
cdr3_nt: TGTGCCAGCAGCTCAGAAACAGGGTCCTCTACTGAAGCTTTCTTT

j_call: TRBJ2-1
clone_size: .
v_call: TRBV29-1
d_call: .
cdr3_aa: CSAGPGAGNEQFF
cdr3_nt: TGCAGCGCTGGCCCTGGGGCGGGGAATGAGCAGTTCTTC

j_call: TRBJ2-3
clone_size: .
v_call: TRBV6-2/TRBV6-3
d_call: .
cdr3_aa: CASSLGPQHTQYF
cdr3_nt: TGTGCCAGCAGTCTTGGTCCACAGCATACGCAGTATTTT

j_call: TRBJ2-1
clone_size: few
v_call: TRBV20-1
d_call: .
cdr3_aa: CSARGPQDDNEQFF
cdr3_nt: TGCAGTGCTAGAGGCCCACAGGACGACAATGAGCAGTTCTTC

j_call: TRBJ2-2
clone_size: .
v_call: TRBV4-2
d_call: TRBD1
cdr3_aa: CASSEATGGSNTGELFF
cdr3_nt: TGTGCCAGCAGCGAAGCGACAGGGGGCTCCAACACCGGGGAGCTGTTTTTT

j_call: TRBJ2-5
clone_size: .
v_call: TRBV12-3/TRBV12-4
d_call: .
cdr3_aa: CASSLEAQGGVATQYF
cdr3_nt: TGTGCCAGCAGTTTAGAAGCGCAGGGAGGCGTGGCGACCCAGTACTTC

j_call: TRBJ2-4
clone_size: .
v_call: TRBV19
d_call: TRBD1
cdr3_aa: CASSLNQGAVGQNIQYF
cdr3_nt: TGTGCCAGTAGTTTAAATCAGGGGGCGGTAGGCCAAAACATTCAGTACTTC

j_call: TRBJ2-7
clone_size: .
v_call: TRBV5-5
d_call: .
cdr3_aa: CASSLQGSVEQYF
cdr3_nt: TGTGCCAGCAGCTTACAGGGTTCGGTCGAGCAGTACTTC

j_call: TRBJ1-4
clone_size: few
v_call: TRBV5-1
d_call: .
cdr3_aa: CASGADGKHEKLFF
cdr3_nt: TGCGCCAGTGGGGCGGACGGCAAGCATGAAAAACTGTTTTTT

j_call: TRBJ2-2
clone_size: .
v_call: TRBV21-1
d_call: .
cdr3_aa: CASSKRPFGGELFF
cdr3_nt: TGTGCCAGCAGCAAACGGCCTTTTGGCGGGGAGCTGTTTTTT

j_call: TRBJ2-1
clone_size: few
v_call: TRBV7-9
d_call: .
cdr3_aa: CASSPGLGGNNEQFF
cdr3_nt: TGTGCCAGCAGCCCCGGACTAGGGGGAAACAATGAGCAGTTCTTC

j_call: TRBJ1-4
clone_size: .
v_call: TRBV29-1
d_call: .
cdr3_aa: CSVESVRQTEKLFF
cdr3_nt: TGCAGCGTTGAGTCGGTCCGACAGACTGAAAAACTGTTTTTT

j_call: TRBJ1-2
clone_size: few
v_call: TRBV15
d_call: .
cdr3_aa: CATSRELDYYGYTF
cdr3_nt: TGTGCCACCAGCAGAGAGTTGGATTACTATGGCTACACCTTC

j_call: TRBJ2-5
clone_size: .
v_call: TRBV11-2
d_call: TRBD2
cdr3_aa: CASSLDVGLAGGPWETQYF
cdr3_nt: TGTGCCAGCAGCTTAGATGTGGGGTTAGCGGGAGGGCCTTGGGAGACCCAGTACTTC

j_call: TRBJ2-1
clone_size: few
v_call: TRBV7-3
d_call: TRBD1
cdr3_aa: CASSWTGGASYNEQFF
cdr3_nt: TGTGCCAGCAGCTGGACAGGGGGCGCTTCCTACAATGAGCAGTTCTTC

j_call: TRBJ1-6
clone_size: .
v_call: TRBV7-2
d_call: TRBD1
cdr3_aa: CASSFTSGQKNSPLHF
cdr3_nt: TGTGCCAGCAGCTTCACCTCGGGACAGAAGAATTCACCCCTCCACTTT

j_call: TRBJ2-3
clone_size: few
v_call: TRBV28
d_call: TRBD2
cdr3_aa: CASSFQSSGPNSGGDTQYF
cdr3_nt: TGTGCCAGCAGTTTCCAATCTAGCGGGCCGAATTCGGGTGGGGATACGCAGTATTTT

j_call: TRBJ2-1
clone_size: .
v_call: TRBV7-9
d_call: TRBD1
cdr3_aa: CASSPTTGQGANEQFF
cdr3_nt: TGTGCCAGCAGCCCTACCACGGGACAGGGGGCCAATGAGCAGTTCTTC

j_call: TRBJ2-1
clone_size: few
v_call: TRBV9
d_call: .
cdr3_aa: CASSALEGSYNEQFF
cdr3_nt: TGTGCCAGCAGCGCCCTCGAGGGCTCCTACAATGAGCAGTTCTTC

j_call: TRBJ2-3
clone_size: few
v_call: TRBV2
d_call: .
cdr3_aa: CAAVTGADTQYF
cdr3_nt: TGTGCCGCCGTAACGGGAGCGGATACGCAGTATTTT

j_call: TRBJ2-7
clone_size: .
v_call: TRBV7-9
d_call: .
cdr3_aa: CASTGPAYEQYF
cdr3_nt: TGTGCCAGCACCGGACCGGCATACGAGCAGTACTTC

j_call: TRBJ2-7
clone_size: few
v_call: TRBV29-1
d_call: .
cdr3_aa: CSVGRELSYEQYF
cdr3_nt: TGCAGCGTCGGCCGGGAGCTCTCCTACGAGCAGTACTTC

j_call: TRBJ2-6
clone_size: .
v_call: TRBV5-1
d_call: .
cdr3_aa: CASKPPKSGANVLTF
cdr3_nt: TGCGCCAGCAAACCCCCAAAGTCTGGGGCCAACGTCCTGACTTTC

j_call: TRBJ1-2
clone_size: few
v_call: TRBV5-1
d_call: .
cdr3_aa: CASYPETLGGYTF
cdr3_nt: TGCGCCAGTTACCCGGAAACTCTGGGTGGCTACACCTTC

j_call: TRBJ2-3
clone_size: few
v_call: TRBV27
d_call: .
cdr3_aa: CASSLYWVTDTQYF
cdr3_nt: TGTGCCAGCAGTTTGTACTGGGTCACAGATACGCAGTATTTT

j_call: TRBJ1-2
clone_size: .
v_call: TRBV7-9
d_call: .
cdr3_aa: CASSSHWENYGYTF
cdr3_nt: TGTGCCAGCAGCTCCCACTGGGAGAACTATGGCTACACCTTC

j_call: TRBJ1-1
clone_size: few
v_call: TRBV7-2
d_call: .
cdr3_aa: CASSLARRANTEAFF
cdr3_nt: TGTGCCAGCAGCTTAGCGCGGAGAGCAAACACTGAAGCTTTCTTT

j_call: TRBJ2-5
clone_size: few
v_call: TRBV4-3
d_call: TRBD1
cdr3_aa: CASSHTGGGGGEQETQYF
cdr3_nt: TGCGCCAGCAGCCATACAGGGGGCGGGGGAGGCGAACAAGAGACCCAGTACTTC